Reported below is one TCR beta chain. Its antigen is unknown. This record comes from a study of identifying expanded T cells in peripheral blood. No infections or other immune events were documented during collection. Trimming took 0 bases from V and 3 from J, leaving 8 bases between them. Germline CDR1 reads MDHEN; CDR2 reads SYDVKM. The CDR3 totals 14 residues. Data came from immunoSEQ multiplex PCR; TCRdb stores just in-frame clones and leaves some out. This sample carries around 85,000 clones, 89% of them seen once, and the ten largest clones take roughly 3.1%. Study-wide points: Technical replicates showed around 1.3 changed clones; two weeks 15 to 20; four weeks 19. Approximately two-week clone count variance significantly increased as total template count grew.

This receptor was taken from a person between 18 and 75 years old in good health. This chain joins TRBV28 and TRBJ1-1; D call uncertain. The sample comprised blood. The CDR3 nucleotides are TGTGCCAGCAGTTTATGGGGTTCCTACACTGAAGCTTTCTTT. It yields the protein CASSLWGSYTEAFF.